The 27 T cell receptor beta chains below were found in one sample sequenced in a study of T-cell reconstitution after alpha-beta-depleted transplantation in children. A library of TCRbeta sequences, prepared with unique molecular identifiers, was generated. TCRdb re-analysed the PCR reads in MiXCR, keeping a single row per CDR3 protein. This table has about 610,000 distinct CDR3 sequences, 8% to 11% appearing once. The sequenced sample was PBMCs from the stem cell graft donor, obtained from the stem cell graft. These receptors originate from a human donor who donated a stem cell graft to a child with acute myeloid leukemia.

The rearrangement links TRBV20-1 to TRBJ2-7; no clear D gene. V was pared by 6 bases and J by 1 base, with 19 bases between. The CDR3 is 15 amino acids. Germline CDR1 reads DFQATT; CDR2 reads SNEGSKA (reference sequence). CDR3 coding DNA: TGCAGTGCAGGGTCGCTTGAGATGCGATCCTACGAGCAGTACTTC. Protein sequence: CSAGSLEMRSYEQYF.

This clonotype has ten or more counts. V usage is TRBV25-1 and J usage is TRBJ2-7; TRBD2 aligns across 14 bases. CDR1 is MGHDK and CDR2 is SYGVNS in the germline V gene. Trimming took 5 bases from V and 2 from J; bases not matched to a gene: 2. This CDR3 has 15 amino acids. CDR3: CASSRTSGGTYEQYF. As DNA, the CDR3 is TGTGCCAGCAGTAGGACTAGCGGGGGGACCTACGAGCAGTACTTC.

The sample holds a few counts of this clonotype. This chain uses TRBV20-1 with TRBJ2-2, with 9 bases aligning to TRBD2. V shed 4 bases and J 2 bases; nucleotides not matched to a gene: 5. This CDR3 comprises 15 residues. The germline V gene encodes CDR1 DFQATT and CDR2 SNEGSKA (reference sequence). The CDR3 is CSAISGRYNTGELFF. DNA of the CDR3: TGCAGTGCTATTAGCGGGAGATACAACACCGGGGAGCTGTTTTTT.

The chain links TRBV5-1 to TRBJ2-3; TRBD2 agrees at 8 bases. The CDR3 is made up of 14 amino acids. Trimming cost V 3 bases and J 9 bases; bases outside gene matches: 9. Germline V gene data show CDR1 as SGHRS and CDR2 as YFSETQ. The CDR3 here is CASSSSAGEVTQYF. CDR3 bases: TGCGCCAGCAGCTCCTCAGCGGGAGAGGTGACGCAGTATTTT.

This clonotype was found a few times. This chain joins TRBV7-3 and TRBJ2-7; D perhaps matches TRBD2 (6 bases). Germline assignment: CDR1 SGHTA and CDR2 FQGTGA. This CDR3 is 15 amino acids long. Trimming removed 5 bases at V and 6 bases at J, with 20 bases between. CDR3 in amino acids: CASSHLIGTPTEQYF. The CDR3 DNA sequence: TGTGCCAGCAGCCATCTTATTGGGACTCCAACCGAGCAGTACTTC.

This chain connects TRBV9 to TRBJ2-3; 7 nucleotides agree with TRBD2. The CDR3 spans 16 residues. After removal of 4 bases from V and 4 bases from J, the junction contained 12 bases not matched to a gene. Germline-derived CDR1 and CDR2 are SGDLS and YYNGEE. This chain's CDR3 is CASSPSRAGVADTQYF. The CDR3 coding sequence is TGTGCCAGCAGCCCAAGCCGGGCGGGAGTGGCAGATACGCAGTATTTT. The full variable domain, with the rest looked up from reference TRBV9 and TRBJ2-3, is DSGVTQTPKHLITATGQRVTLRCSPRSGDLSVYWYQQSLDQGLQFLIQYYNGEERAKGNILERFSAQQFPDLHSELNLSSLELGDSALYFCASSPSRAGVADTQYFGPGTRLTVL.

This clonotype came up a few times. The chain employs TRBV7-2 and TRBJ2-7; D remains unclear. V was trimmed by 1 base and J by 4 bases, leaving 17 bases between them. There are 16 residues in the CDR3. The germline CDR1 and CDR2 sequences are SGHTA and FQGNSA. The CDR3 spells CASSLEISAPFYEQYF. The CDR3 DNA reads TGTGCCAGCAGCTTAGAGATCAGCGCCCCGTTTTACGAGCAGTACTTC.

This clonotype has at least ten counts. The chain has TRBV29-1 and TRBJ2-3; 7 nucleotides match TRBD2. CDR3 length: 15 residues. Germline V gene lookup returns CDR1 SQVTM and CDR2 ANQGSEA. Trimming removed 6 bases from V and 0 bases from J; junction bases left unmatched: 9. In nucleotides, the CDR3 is TGCAGCGTCTCCGGGGGGACCCTTAGCACAGATACGCAGTATTTT. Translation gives CSVSGGTLSTDTQYF.

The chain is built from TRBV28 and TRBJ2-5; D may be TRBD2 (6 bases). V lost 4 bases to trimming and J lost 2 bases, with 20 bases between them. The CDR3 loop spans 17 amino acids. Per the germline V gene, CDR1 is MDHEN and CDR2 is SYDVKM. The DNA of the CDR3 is TGTGCCAGCAGTTCGACCAGAGCGGGCCTAAGGCAAGAGACCCAGTACTTC. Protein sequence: CASSSTRAGLRQETQYF.

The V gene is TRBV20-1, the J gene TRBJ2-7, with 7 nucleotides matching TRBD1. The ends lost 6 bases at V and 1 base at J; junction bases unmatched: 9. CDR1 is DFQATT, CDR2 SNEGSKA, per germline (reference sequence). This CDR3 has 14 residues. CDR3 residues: CSAKTGMGSYEQYF. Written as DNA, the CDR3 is TGCAGTGCCAAGACAGGGATGGGGTCCTACGAGCAGTACTTC.

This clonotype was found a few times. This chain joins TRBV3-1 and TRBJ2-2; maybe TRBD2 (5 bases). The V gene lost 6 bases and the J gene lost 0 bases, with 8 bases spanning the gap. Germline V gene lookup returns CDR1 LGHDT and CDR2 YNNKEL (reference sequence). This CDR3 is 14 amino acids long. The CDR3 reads CASRTTSNTGELFF. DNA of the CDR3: TGTGCCAGCAGGACTACCTCGAACACCGGGGAGCTGTTTTTT.

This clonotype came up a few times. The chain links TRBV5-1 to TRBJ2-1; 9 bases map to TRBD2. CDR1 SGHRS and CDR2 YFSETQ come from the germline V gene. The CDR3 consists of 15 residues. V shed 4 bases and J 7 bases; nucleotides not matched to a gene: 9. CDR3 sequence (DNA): TGCGCCAGCAGCCTCGAAGGCGGGAGGGAGAATGAGCAGTTCTTC. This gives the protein CASSLEGGRENEQFF. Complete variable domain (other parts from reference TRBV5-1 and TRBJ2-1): KAGVTQTPRYLIKTRGQQVTLSCSPISGHRSVSWYQQTPGQGLQFLFEYFSETQRNKGNFPGRFSGRQFSNSRSEMNVSTLELGDSALYLCASSLEGGRENEQFFGPGTRLTVL.

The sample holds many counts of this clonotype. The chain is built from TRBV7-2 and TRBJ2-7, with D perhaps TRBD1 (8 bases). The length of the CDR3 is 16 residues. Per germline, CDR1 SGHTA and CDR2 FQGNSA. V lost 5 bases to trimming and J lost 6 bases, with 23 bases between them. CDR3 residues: CASSTHRGREGAEQYF. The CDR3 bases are TGTGCCAGCAGCACGCACAGGGGGAGGGAAGGGGCCGAGCAGTACTTC.

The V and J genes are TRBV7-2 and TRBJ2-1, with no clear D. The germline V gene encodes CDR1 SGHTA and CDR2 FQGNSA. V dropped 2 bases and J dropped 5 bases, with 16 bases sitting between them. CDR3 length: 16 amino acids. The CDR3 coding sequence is TGTGCCAGCAGCTTACCCAATCAAAATGCGAACAATGAGCAGTTCTTC. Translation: CASSLPNQNANNEQFF. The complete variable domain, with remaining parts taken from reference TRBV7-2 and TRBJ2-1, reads GAGVSQSPSNKVTEKGKDVELRCDPISGHTALYWYRQSLGQGLEFLIYFQGNSAPDKSGLPSDRFSAERTGGSVSTLTIQRTQQEDSAVYLCASSLPNQNANNEQFFGPGTRLTVL.

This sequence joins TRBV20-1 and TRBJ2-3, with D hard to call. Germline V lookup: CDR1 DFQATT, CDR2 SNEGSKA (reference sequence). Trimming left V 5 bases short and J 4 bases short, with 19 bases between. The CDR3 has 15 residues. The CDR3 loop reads CSARTLLQSSDTQYF. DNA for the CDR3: TGCAGTGCTCGAACCCTCCTTCAGTCGTCAGATACGCAGTATTTT.

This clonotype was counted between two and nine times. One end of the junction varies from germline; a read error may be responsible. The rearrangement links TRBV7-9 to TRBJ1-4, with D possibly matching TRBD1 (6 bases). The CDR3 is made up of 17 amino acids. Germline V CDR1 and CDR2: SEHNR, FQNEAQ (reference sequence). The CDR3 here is CASSSRGGFATDEKLFF. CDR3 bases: TGTGCCAGCAGTAGCAGGGGTGGTTTTGCAACTGATGAAAAACTGTTTTTT. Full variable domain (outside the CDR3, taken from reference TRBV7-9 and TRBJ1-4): DTGVSQNPRHKITKRGQNVTFRCDPISEHNRLYWYRQTLGQGPEFLTYFQNEAQLEKSRLLSDRFSAERPKGSFSTLEIQRTEQGDSAMYLCASSSRGGFATDEKLFFGSGTQLSVL.

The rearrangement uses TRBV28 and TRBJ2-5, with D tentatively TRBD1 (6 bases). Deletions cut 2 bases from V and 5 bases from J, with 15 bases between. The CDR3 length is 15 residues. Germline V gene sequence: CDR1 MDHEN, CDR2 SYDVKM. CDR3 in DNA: TGTGCCAGCAGTTTAAGGGGGAGAGTTGAGGAGACCCAGTACTTC. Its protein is CASSLRGRVEETQYF.

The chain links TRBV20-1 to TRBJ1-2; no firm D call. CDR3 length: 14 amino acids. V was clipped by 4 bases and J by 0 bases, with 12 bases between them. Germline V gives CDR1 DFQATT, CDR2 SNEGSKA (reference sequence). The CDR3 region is CSATSGGANYGYTF. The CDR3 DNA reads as TGCAGTGCTACTTCAGGCGGAGCTAACTATGGCTACACCTTC.

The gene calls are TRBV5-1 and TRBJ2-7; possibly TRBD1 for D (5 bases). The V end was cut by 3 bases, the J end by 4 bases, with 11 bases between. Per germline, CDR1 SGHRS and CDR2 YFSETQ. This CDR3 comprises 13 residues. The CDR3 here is CASSYGHQYEQYF. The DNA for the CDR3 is TGCGCCAGCAGCTACGGACACCAATACGAGCAGTACTTC.

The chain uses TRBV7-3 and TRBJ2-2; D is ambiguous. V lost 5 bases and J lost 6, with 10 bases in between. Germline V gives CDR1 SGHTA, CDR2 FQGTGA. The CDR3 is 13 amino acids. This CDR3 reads CASSPFLAGELFF. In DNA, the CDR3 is TGTGCCAGCAGCCCATTTCTCGCCGGGGAGCTGTTTTTT.

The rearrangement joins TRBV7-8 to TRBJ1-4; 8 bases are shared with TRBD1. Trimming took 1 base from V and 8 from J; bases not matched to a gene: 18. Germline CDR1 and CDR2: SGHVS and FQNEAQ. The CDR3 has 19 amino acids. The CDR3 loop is CASSLVPPGSGGRQEKLFF. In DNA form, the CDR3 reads TGTGCCAGCAGCTTAGTCCCCCCTGGTTCAGGGGGCCGGCAAGAAAAACTGTTTTTT. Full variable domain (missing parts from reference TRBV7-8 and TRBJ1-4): GAGVSQSPRYKVAKRGQDVALRCDPISGHVSLFWYQQALGQGPEFLTYFQNEAQLDKSGLPSDRFFAERPEGSVSTLKIQRTQQEDSAVYLCASSLVPPGSGGRQEKLFFGSGTQLSVL.

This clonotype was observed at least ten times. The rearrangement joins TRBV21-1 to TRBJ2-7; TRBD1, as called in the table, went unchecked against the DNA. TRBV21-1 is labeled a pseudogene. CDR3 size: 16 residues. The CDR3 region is CASDTGGRGFTYEQYF. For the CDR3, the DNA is TGTGCCAGCGACACCGGGGGCAGGGGATTCACCTACGAGCAGTACTTC.

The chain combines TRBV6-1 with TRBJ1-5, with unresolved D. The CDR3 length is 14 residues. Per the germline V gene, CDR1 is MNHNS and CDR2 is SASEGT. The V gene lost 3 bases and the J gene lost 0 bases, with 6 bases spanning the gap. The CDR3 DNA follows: TGTGCCAGCAGTGAGGGATATAGCAATCAGCCCCAGCATTTT. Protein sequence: CASSEGYSNQPQHF.

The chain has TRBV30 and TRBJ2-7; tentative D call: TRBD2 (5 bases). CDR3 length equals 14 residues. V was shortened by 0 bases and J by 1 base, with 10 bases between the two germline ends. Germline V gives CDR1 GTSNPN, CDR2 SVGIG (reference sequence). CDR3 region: CAWSVGGGSYEQYF. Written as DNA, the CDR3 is TGTGCCTGGAGTGTAGGTGGCGGGTCCTACGAGCAGTACTTC.

CDR3 bases: TGCAGCGTTGAGAGTGGGAACACCGGGGAGCTGTTTTTT. Its translation: CSVESGNTGELFF. The chain carries TRBV29-1 and TRBJ2-2, with D unresolved. V was trimmed by 3 bases and J by 1 base, leaving 6 bases between them. The CDR3 sequence is 13 residues long. CDR1 and CDR2 (germline): SQVTM, ANQGSEA.

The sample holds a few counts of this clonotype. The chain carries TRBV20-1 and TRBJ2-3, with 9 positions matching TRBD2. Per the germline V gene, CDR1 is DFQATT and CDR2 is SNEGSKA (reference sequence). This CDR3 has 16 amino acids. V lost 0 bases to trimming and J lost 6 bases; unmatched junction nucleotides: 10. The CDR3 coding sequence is TGCAGTGCTAGAGAAAGACGAGGCGGGAGGGTGGATACGCAGTATTTT. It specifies CSARERRGGRVDTQYF.

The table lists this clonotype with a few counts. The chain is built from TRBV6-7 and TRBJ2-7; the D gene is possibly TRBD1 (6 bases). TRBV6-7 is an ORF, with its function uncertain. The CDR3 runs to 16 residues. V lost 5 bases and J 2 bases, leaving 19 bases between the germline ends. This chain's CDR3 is CASSPPGDFQTYEQYF. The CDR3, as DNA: TGTGCCAGCAGTCCCCCAGGGGATTTCCAAACCTACGAGCAGTACTTC.